Following are 11 T cell receptor beta chains from one sample sequenced in a study of cytomegalovirus exposure and HLA in healthy donors. The PCR employed 60 Vbeta primers together with 13 Jbeta primers. Sequenced by immunoSEQ multiplex PCR; TCRdb stores in-frame clones only, minus some. The sample lists around 160,000 clones, around 75% occurring once. Sequencing input: PBMCs. Source of these receptors: a woman aged 40 to 50 in good health and CMV-seropositive.

This clone was recorded a few times. The chain employs TRBV23-1 and TRBJ2-1; D is perhaps TRBD2 (6 bases). TRBV23-1 is placed among ORFs of uncertain function. The CDR3 has 14 residues. V gave up 1 base and J gave up 9 bases, with 13 bases separating them. The CDR3 loop is CASSQWAGRTEQFF. DNA of the CDR3: TGCGCCAGCAGTCAATGGGCGGGGCGAACTGAGCAGTTCTTC.

The chain links TRBV7-2 to TRBJ2-7, with 8 bases identical to TRBD1. CDR1 is SGHTA and CDR2 is FQGNSA in the germline V gene. The V gene end was trimmed by 1 base and the J gene end by 4 bases; junction bases not matched to a gene: 3. CDR3 length: 14 residues. The CDR3 reads CASSLGDRRYEQYF. As DNA, the CDR3 is TGTGCCAGCAGCTTAGGGGACAGGAGGTACGAGCAGTACTTC.

The chain joins TRBV28 to TRBJ1-1; D possibly corresponds to TRBD1 (6 bases). Germline-derived CDR1 and CDR2 are MDHEN and SYDVKM. The CDR3 sequence is 13 residues long. V dropped 7 bases and J dropped 1 base, with 10 bases sitting between them. The CDR3: CASTTGQNTEAFF. The CDR3 DNA reads as TGTGCCAGCACCACGGGACAGAACACTGAAGCTTTCTTT.

The chain joins TRBV29-1 to TRBJ2-1; D is perhaps TRBD1 (6 bases). The CDR3 consists of 12 residues. Trimming shortened V by 4 bases and J by 8 bases, and 12 bases separated the two germline ends. Germline V gives CDR1 SQVTM, CDR2 ANQGSEA. CDR3 protein: CSVGGKGDEQFF. CDR3 DNA: TGCAGCGTTGGAGGCAAGGGGGATGAGCAGTTCTTC.

The chain recombines TRBV18 with TRBJ1-2, with D perhaps matching TRBD1 (5 bases). Germline values: CDR1 KGHSH, CDR2 LQKENI. Trimming took off 1 base at V and 6 bases at J, with 21 bases between the two ends. The CDR3 has 17 residues. The CDR3 region is CASSPQLGEGSADGYTF. The CDR3 DNA is TGTGCCAGCTCACCACAGTTGGGGGAGGGATCGGCTGATGGCTACACCTTC.

The rearrangement links TRBV28 to TRBJ2-5; 8 nucleotides agree with TRBD1. The CDR3 is made up of 15 amino acids. Germline CDR1 MDHEN, CDR2 SYDVKM. V lost 2 bases, J lost 5 bases, and 7 bases stayed unmatched. The CDR3 spells CASSLPGTGVETQYF. In DNA form, the CDR3 reads TGTGCCAGCAGTTTACCCGGGACAGGAGTTGAGACCCAGTACTTC. The entire variable domain, with the rest obtained from reference TRBV28 and TRBJ2-5, is as follows: DVKVTQSSRYLVKRTGEKVFLECVQDMDHENMFWYRQDPGLGLRLIYFSYDVKMKEKGDIPEGYSVSREKKERFSLILESASTNQTSMYLCASSLPGTGVETQYFGPGTRLLVL.

The chain joins TRBV7-8 to TRBJ1-4; 7 bases agree with TRBD1. Germline V gene sequence: CDR1 SGHVS, CDR2 FQNEAQ. The CDR3 covers 15 residues. After removal of 5 bases from V and 4 bases from J, the junction contained 7 bases not matched to a gene. The DNA of the CDR3 is TGTGCCAGCAGCCAAGACAGGGCCTTTAATGAAAAACTGTTTTTT. Amino acid sequence: CASSQDRAFNEKLFF.

This chain joins TRBV2 and TRBJ2-7; 7 positions match TRBD2. The CDR3 extends over 14 amino acids. Germline assignment: CDR1 SNHLY and CDR2 FYNNEI. V gave up 8 bases and J gave up 2 bases; unmatched junction bases: 9. CDR3 DNA: TGTGCCAGCGACCCGGGACTACCCCCCTACGAGCAGTACTTC. Its protein product is CASDPGLPPYEQYF.

V usage is TRBV7-9 and J usage is TRBJ2-3; TRBD2 aligns across 10 bases. The CDR3 totals 14 residues. Trimming cost V 5 bases and J 5 bases; bases outside gene matches: 4. Germline V CDR1 and CDR2: SEHNR, FQNEAQ (reference sequence). CDR3: CASSASGRVDTQYF. The CDR3, as DNA: TGTGCCAGCAGCGCTAGCGGGAGAGTAGATACGCAGTATTTT.

The CDR3 loop reads CASSPKIKDRGLADTQYF. CDR3 nucleotide sequence: TGCGCCAGCAGCCCGAAGATAAAAGACAGGGGGCTGGCAGATACGCAGTATTTT. The genes are TRBV4-1 and TRBJ2-3; 10 bases match TRBD1. V was clipped by 4 bases and J by 4 bases; unmatched bases: 14. The CDR3 contains 18 residues. In germline, CDR1 is MGHRA, CDR2 YSYEKL.

V usage is TRBV19 and J usage is TRBJ2-7; maybe TRBD1 (5 bases). The CDR3 contains 12 residues. The germline CDR1 and CDR2 sequences are LNHDA and SQIVND (reference sequence). V was trimmed by 8 bases and J by 3 bases, leaving 11 bases between them. The CDR3 sequence is CASGQGYYEQYF. The CDR3 DNA follows: TGTGCCAGTGGGCAGGGTTACTACGAGCAGTACTTC.